The rows below give T cell receptor beta chains drawn from one sample of a study of control samples from healthy donors and cancer patients. Sequencing was performed with immunoSEQ multiplex PCR; in TCRdb, only in-frame clones are kept and a portion is missing. The table shows under 70,000 clones, with 90% to 97% occurring only once. The material sequenced was blood. The receptors were gathered from a woman in her late teens or twenties in good health. Each CDR3 is given with its conserved first and last residue. A D gene is named only where the DNA matches it firmly. Clone sizes are given selectively: once, few, many, or a class where the clone is expanded.

CDR3 DNA | CDR3 protein | J gene | D gene | clone size | V gene
TGTGCCAGCTCCCCCGTGGGGGGGGTGAACACTGAAGCTTTCTTT | CASSPVGGVNTEAFF | TRBJ1-1 | - | - | TRBV18
TGTGCCTGGAGTAGGGGGCACGATGAAAAACTGTTTTTT | CAWSRGHDEKLFF | TRBJ1-4 | TRBD1 | - | TRBV30
TGTGCCAGCTCACCCTGGGGACGGAACACTGAAGCTTTCTTT | CASSPWGRNTEAFF | TRBJ1-1 | - | - | TRBV18
TGCGCCAGCAGCCAAGGGGGCTCTAATTCACCCCTCCACTTT | CASSQGGSNSPLHF | TRBJ1-6 | - | - | TRBV4-3
TGTGCCAGCCGGGTCGCCTCGGGCACTGAAGCTTTCTTT | CASRVASGTEAFF | TRBJ1-1 | - | - | TRBV6-4
TGTGCCAGCAAACCTGCGAGCTCCTACGAGCAGTACTTC | CASKPASSYEQYF | TRBJ2-7 | - | - | TRBV2
TGTGCCAGCAGTCCGTGGACGGGGGATCAGCCCCAGCATTTT | CASSPWTGDQPQHF | TRBJ1-5 | - | once | TRBV27
TGTGCCTGCCTACCAGTACTAACAGGGGCTGGAAACACCATATATTTT | CACLPVLTGAGNTIYF | TRBJ1-3 | TRBD1 | - | TRBV30
TGTGCCAGCAGCTCACAGGGACTGGGCTATAATTCACCCCTCCACTTT | CASSSQGLGYNSPLHF | TRBJ1-6 | - | once | TRBV7-2
TGTGCCAGCAGCTCCCTCCAGGGGGCTGTCCACGAGCAGTACTTC | CASSSLQGAVHEQYF | TRBJ2-7 | TRBD1 | - | TRBV11-2
TGTGCCAGCAGCTTAACAGTTTTGAGCTCCTACAATGAGCAGTTCTTC | CASSLTVLSSYNEQFF | TRBJ2-1 | - | - | TRBV11-3
TGTGCCAGCAGCTTCCCCCTAGCGGGAGACACAGATACGCAGTATTTT | CASSFPLAGDTDTQYF | TRBJ2-3 | TRBD2 | - | TRBV13
TGCAGCGTTGCCCGCCTAGCGGGGTTCACAGATACGCAGTATTTT | CSVARLAGFTDTQYF | TRBJ2-3 | TRBD2 | - | TRBV29-1
TGTGCCAGCAGCAAAGAGGTGACAGGGGGCCCCCAAGAGACCCAGTACTTC | CASSKEVTGGPQETQYF | TRBJ2-5 | - | - | TRBV21-1
TGTGCCAGCAGTTACCGACAGGGGGCTGGAAACACCATATATTTT | CASSYRQGAGNTIYF | TRBJ1-3 | TRBD1 | - | TRBV6-5
TGTGCCAGCAGTCTTAGGGGGAGATCTAATCAGCCCCAGCATTTT | CASSLRGRSNQPQHF | TRBJ1-5 | - | - | TRBV6-5
TGTGCCAGCAGCCCACAATGGGGGCAGATGAGTGAAAACACCATATATTTT | CASSPQWGQMSENTIYF | TRBJ1-3 | - | - | TRBV3-1/TRBV3-2
TGTGCTAGTGGTTTTTGGGGGGCCACTGAAGCTTTCTTT | CASGFWGATEAFF | TRBJ1-1 | - | - | TRBV12-5
TGTGCCTCCCGGGAACTTCTGAACAATGAGCAGTTCTTC | CASRELLNNEQFF | TRBJ2-1 | - | - | TRBV12-3/TRBV12-4
TGTGCCAGTAGTATTGGGCGGCGCTCTGGAAACACCATATATTTT | CASSIGRRSGNTIYF | TRBJ1-3 | - | - | TRBV19
TGTGCCAGTAGTGCCGGACAGGGAATGAACACTGAAGCTTTCTTT | CASSAGQGMNTEAFF | TRBJ1-1 | TRBD1 | - | TRBV19
TGCGCCAGCAGCCAAGGTCGTGGGAGGTACCAAGAGACCCAGTACTTC | CASSQGRGRYQETQYF | TRBJ2-5 | - | - | TRBV4-3
TGTGCCAGCATATCGGCAGGGGGAGGCTACACCTTC | CASISAGGGYTF | TRBJ1-2 | TRBD1 | - | TRBV9
TGTGCCAGCAGCCCTGGGACTAGCGGTGATACGCAGTATTTT | CASSPGTSGDTQYF | TRBJ2-3 | TRBD2 | - | TRBV7-2
TGTGCCAGCAGCTTACAGGGTAGCACTGAAGCTTTCTTT | CASSLQGSTEAFF | TRBJ1-1 | - | - | TRBV7-9
TGTGCCAGCAGTCTCAGGGGGAAGGCTATGAACACTGAAGCTTTCTTT | CASSLRGKAMNTEAFF | TRBJ1-1 | TRBD1 | - | TRBV27
TGTGCCAGCAGCTTAGTGGGGACAGACTACGAGCAGTACTTC | CASSLVGTDYEQYF | TRBJ2-7 | TRBD1 | - | TRBV7-9
TGCGCCAGCAGCCAAGGCGTCCGGGGACTCGAGCAGTACTTC | CASSQGVRGLEQYF | TRBJ2-7 | - | - | TRBV4-3
TGTGCCAGTAGTGGGCAGTTCTATGGCTACACCTTC | CASSGQFYGYTF | TRBJ1-2 | - | - | TRBV19
TGCAGCACCCCGAAGACAGGCGCTAGCACAGATACGCAGTATTTT | CSTPKTGASTDTQYF | TRBJ2-3 | - | once | TRBV29-1
TGTGCCAGCAGTTACCTTGGGGTGGAGCAGTACTTC | CASSYLGVEQYF | TRBJ2-7 | - | - | TRBV6-6
TGTGCCAGCAGCTTATTGCGCCTTAGCGGGGGGCGGGACACCGGGGAGCTGTTTTTT | CASSLLRLSGGRDTGELFF | TRBJ2-2 | TRBD2 | - | TRBV7-2
TGTGCCAGCTCACCTCTGAGCGGGGGGGTTAATGAGCAGTTCTTC | CASSPLSGGVNEQFF | TRBJ2-1 | TRBD2 | - | TRBV18
TGTGCCAGCAGCTTAGGGAGCGGGGGCCCATACAATGAGCAGTTCTTC | CASSLGSGGPYNEQFF | TRBJ2-1 | TRBD2 | - | TRBV7-9
TGTGCCAGCAGTGAAGAAACAGGGGGCTCCTACGAGCAGTACTTC | CASSEETGGSYEQYF | TRBJ2-7 | TRBD1 | - | TRBV6-1
TGTGCCAGCACTCCCGGGGGGCCCATGATCACTGAAGCTTTCTTT | CASTPGGPMITEAFF | TRBJ1-1 | - | - | TRBV28
TGTGCCAGCAGTTCCCGCCGGGGGAGCACAGATACGCAGTATTTT | CASSSRRGSTDTQYF | TRBJ2-3 | - | - | TRBV6-5
TGTGCCAGCAGTGACGAGGTAGAAGCTTTCTTT | CASSDEVEAFF | TRBJ1-1 | - | - | TRBV2